The TCR beta chain under discussion was sequenced for a study of blood T cell repertoires in COVID-19. Trimming took 2 bases from V and 5 from J; bases not matched to a gene: 3. CDR1 and CDR2 from the germline V gene are LNHDA and SQIVND (reference sequence). This CDR3 comprises 16 residues. This clone was found once. TCRdb's copy holds only in-frame clones and misses some; the assay was immunoSEQ multiplex PCR. The table includes around 87,000 clones, approximately 80% detected once. The sequence came from a human donor in a cohort sampled during active COVID-19. Sequenced material: peripheral blood. The V gene is TRBV19, the J gene TRBJ2-1; 13 positions match TRBD2. CDR3 bases: TGTGCCAGTAGTATAATCGGACTAGCGGGAGACAATGAGCAGTTCTTC. This codes for CASSIIGLAGDNEQFF.